The 5 T cell receptor beta chains given below trace back to one sample, sequenced in a study of blood T cells in healthy people across ages. A J-beta primer mix and a sample-barcoded 5' primer were used in a second PCR of roughly 7 to 12 cycles. TCRdb ran MiXCR on the 5' RACE reads and lists one entry per CDR3 protein. The table includes about 580,000 distinct CDR3 sequences, around half detected once. The source material was blood. Receptors originate from a man aged 80 or over in good health.

The V and J genes are TRBV6-6 and TRBJ1-6, with D possibly matching TRBD1 (5 bases). This CDR3 spans 13 amino acids. The germline CDR1 and CDR2 sequences are MNHNY and SVGAGI (reference sequence). Between the trimmed V and J ends, which lost 4 bases and 11 bases, there was a span of 12 bases. As DNA, the CDR3 is TGTGCCAGCAGTTGGGACGTGGGGACACCCCTCCACTTT. Protein product: CASSWDVGTPLHF.

The J gene is TRBJ2-5, the V gene TRBV7-3; the match to TRBD2 covers 7 bases. Germline trimming cut 5 bases from V and 5 bases from J; bases unmatched to any gene: 11. CDR1 SGHTA and CDR2 FQGTGA come from the germline V gene. The CDR3 contains 15 residues. The CDR3 DNA is TGTGCCAGCAGCCCCTCGAGCGGGGTACAGGAGACCCAGTACTTC. It yields the protein CASSPSSGVQETQYF.

The J gene is TRBJ2-5, the V gene TRBV4-1, with a possible D match to TRBD2 (6 bases). The J call could be wrong; TRBJ2-7 is a better fit for the DNA end. The CDR3 spans 13 residues. Germline V gene sequence: CDR1 MGHRA, CDR2 YSYEKL. The CDR3 spells CASSRGIYCEQYF. The CDR3 DNA follows: TGCGCCAGCAGCCGCGGGATTTACTGCGAGCAGTACTTC.

This clonotype was observed once. No conserved phenylalanine or tryptophan ends this CDR3, so it is likely a read error. The CDR3 nucleotides read TGCGCCAGCAGCCAGAGCTCCGCAGGGCTCCAAAATGTATTGAATGAGCAGTTCATC. Its protein is CASSQSSAGLQNVLNEQFI. The V call is TRBV4-3, the J call TRBJ2-1, with D maybe TRBD1 (5 bases). Germline loops: CDR1 LGHNA, CDR2 YSLEER. The CDR3 length is 19 residues. V was clipped by 3 bases and J by 7 bases, with 28 bases between them.

The rearrangement uses TRBV12-3 or TRBV12-4 and TRBJ1-2; D may be TRBD1 (5 bases). The CDR3 runs 12 residues. Trimming cost V 5 bases and J 6 bases, with 10 bases left between them. CDR3 coding DNA: TGTGCCAGCAGTCCCAGACAGCATGGCTACACCTTC. This gives the protein CASSPRQHGYTF.